A single T cell receptor (beta chain) is shown here with its context. No antigen is known for it. These data belong to a study of T-cell memory formation after mild COVID-19. Across the study: Largely, the TCR clusters proved donor specific. Findings and limits, study-wide: Clones that contracted from day 15 to 85 had balanced CD4/CD8; later expanders were CD4+ biased.

With constant-segment primers, 5'RACE yielded cDNA libraries of TCR alpha and TCR beta that carried sample barcodes and UMIs. TCRdb re-analysed the 5' RACE reads in MiXCR, keeping a single row per CDR3 protein. The table has 400,000 to 450,000 distinct CDR3 sequences, roughly 18% seen once. The source is a man younger than 35 who had mild COVID-19 (a few samples of this study predate the infection). Cell type and time point are not known. Sequenced material: PBMCs or a T cell subset sorted from them (not recorded which).

CDR3 DNA sequence: TGTGCCAGCAGTTACTCAGACAGGGGGGTCGACGAGCAGTACTTC. Amino acid sequence: CASSYSDRGVDEQYF. This sequence joins TRBV6-5 and TRBJ2-7, with TRBD1 matching 9 bases. V was clipped by 0 bases and J by 5 bases; unmatched bases: 5. CDR3 length: 15 amino acids. From germline, CDR1 is MNHEY and CDR2 SVGAGI.